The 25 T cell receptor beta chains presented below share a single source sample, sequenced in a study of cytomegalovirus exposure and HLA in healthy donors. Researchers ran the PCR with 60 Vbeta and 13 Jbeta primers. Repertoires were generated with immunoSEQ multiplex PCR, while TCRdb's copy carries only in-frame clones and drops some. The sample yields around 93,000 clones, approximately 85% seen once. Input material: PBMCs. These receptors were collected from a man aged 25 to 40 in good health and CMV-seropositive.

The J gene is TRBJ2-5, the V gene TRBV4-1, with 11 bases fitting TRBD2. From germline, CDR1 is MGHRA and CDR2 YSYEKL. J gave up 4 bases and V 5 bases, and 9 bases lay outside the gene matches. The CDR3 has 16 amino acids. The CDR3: CASSDGGSGGGETQYF. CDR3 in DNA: TGCGCCAGCAGCGACGGCGGTAGCGGGGGGGGAGAGACCCAGTACTTC.

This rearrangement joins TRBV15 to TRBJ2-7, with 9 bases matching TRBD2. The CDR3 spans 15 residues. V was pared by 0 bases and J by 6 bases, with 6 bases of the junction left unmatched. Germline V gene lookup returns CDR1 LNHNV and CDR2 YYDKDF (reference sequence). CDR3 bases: TGTGCCACCAGCAGAGACTTAGCGGGAGAAGGCGAGCAGTACTTC. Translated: CATSRDLAGEGEQYF.

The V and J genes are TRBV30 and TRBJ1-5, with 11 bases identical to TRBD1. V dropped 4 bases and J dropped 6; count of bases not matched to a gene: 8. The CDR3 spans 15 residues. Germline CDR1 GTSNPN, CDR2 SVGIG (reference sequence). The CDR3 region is CAWNPGTGGFQPQHF. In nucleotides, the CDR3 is TGTGCCTGGAATCCCGGGACAGGGGGTTTTCAGCCCCAGCATTTT. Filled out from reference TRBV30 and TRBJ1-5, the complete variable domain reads SQTIHQWPATLVQPVGSPLSLECTVEGTSNPNLYWYRQAAGRGLQLLFYSVGIGQISSEVPQNLSASRPQDRQFILSSKKLLLSDSGFYLCAWNPGTGGFQPQHFGDGTRLSIL.

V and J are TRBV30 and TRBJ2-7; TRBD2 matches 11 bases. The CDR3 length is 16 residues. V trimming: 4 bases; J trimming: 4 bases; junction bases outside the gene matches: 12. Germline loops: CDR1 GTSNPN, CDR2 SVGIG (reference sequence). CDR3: CAWTHRVAGGGYEQYF. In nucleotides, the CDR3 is TGTGCCTGGACCCACCGGGTAGCGGGAGGGGGGTACGAGCAGTACTTC.

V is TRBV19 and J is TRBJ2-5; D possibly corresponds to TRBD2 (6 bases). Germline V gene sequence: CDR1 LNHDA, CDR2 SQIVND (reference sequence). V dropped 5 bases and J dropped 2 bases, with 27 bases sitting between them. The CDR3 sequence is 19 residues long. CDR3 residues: CASSSHFGSGRTRQETQYF. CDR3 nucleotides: TGTGCCAGTAGTTCACACTTCGGCAGCGGGCGGACAAGACAAGAGACCCAGTACTTC. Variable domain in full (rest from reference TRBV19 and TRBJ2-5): DGGITQSPKYLFRKEGQNVTLSCEQNLNHDAMYWYRQDPGQGLRLIYYSQIVNDFQKGDIAEGYSVSREKKESFPLTVTSAQKNPTAFYLCASSSHFGSGRTRQETQYFGPGTRLLVL.

This CDR3 is CASSFGLAGDNEQFF. In nucleotides, the CDR3 is TGTGCCAGCAGCTTCGGACTAGCGGGAGACAATGAGCAGTTCTTC. This chain joins TRBV9 and TRBJ2-1; 13 bases line up with TRBD2. The CDR3 extends over 15 amino acids. The V and J ends lost 4 bases and 5 bases, in that order; junction bases with no gene match: 3. Germline V lookup: CDR1 SGDLS, CDR2 YYNGEE.

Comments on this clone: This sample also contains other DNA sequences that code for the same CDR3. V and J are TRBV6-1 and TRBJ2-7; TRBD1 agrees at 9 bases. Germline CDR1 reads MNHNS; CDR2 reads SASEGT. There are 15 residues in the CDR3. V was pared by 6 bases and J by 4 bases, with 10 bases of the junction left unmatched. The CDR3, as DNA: TGTGCCAGCAGCCAAACAGGGGGCATTTTGTACGAGCAGTACTTC. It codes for CASSQTGGILYEQYF.

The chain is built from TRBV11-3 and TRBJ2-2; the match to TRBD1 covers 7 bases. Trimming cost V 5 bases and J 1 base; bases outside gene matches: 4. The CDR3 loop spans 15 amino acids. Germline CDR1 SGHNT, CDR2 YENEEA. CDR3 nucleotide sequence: TGTGCCAGCAGCGTCGGGACAGTGAACACCGGGGAGCTGTTTTTT. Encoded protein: CASSVGTVNTGELFF.

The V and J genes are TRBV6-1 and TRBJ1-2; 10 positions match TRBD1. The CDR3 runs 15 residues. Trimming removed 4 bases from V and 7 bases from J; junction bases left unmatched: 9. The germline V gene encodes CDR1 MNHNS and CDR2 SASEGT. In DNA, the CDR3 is TGTGCCAGCAGTGCAATGACAGGGGGCCCAGGTGGCTACACCTTC. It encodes CASSAMTGGPGGYTF.

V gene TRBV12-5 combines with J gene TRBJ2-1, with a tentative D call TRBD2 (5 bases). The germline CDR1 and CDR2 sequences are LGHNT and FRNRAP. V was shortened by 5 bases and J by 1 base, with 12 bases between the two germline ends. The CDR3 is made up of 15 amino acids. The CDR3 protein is CASGPGKVSYNEQFF. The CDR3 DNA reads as TGTGCTAGTGGTCCCGGGAAGGTATCCTACAATGAGCAGTTCTTC.

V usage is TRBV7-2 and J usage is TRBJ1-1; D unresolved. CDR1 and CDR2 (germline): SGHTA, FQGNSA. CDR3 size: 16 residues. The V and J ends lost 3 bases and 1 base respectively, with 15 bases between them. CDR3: CASSLMSNGQNTEAFF. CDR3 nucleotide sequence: TGTGCCAGCAGCTTGATGTCTAACGGTCAGAACACTGAAGCTTTCTTT.

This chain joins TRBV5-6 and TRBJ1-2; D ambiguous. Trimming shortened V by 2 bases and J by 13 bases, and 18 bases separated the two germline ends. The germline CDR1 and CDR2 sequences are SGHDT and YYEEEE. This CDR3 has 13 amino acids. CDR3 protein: CASSLIGQSVLTF. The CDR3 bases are TGTGCCAGCAGCTTAATTGGGCAGTCGGTTCTCACCTTC.

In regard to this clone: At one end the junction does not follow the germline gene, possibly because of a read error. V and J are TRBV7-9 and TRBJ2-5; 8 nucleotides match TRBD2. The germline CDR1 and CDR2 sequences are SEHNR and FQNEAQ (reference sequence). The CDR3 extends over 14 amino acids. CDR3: CSSSSPGGGWTQYF. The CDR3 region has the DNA TGTTCCAGCAGCTCCCCCGGGGGGGGATGGACCCAGTACTTC.

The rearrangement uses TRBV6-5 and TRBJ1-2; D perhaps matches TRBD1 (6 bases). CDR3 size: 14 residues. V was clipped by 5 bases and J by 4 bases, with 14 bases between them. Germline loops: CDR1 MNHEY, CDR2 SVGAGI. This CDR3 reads CASSPGQSGYGYTF. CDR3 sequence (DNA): TGTGCCAGCAGTCCTGGACAGTCGGGCTATGGCTACACCTTC.

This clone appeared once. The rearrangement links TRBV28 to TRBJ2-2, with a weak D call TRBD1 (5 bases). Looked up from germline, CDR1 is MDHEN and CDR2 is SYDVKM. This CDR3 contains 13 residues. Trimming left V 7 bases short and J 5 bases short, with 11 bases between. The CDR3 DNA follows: TGTGCCAGCAATGAAGGGGAAACCGGGGAGCTGTTTTTT. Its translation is CASNEGETGELFF.

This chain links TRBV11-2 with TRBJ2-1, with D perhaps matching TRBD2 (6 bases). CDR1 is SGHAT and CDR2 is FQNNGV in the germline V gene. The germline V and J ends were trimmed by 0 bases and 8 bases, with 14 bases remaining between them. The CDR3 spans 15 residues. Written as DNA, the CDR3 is TGTGCCAGCAGCTTAGAATTCCCGGGAGAGTATGAGCAGTTCTTC. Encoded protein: CASSLEFPGEYEQFF.

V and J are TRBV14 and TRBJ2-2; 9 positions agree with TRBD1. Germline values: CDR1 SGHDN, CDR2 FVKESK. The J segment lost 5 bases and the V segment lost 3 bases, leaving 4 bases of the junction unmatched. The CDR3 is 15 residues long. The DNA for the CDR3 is TGTGCCAGCAGCCACCAGACAGGGGGAACCGGGGAGCTGTTTTTT. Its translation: CASSHQTGGTGELFF.

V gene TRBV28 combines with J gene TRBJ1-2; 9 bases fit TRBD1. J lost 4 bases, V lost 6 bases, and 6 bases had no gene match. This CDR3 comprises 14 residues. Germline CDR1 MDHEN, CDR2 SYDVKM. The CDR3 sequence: CASSGQGRVYGYTF. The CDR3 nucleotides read TGTGCCAGCAGCGGACAGGGGCGGGTCTATGGCTACACCTTC.

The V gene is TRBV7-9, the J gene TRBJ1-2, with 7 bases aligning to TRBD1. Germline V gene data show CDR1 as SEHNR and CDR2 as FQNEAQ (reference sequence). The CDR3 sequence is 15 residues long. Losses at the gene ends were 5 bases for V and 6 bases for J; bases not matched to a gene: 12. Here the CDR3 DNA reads TGTGCCAGCAGCCCCACAGGACAGGCTTTTAATGGCTACACCTTC. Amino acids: CASSPTGQAFNGYTF. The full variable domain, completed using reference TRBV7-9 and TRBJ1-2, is DTGVSQNPRHKITKRGQNVTFRCDPISEHNRLYWYRQTLGQGPEFLTYFQNEAQLEKSRLLSDRFSAERPKGSFSTLEIQRTEQGDSAMYLCASSPTGQAFNGYTFGSGTRLTVV.

The CDR3, as DNA: TGTGCCAGCAGCTCCGGCCAGCGAACATTCTACAATGAGCAGTTCTTC. This sequence encodes CASSSGQRTFYNEQFF. This chain uses TRBV28 with TRBJ2-1; the D is unclear. V was shortened by 6 bases and J by 3 bases, with 18 bases between the two germline ends. Germline V lookup: CDR1 MDHEN, CDR2 SYDVKM. There are 16 residues in the CDR3.

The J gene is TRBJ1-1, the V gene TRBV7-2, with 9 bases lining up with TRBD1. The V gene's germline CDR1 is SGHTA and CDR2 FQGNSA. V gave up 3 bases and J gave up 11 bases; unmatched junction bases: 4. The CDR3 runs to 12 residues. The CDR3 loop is CASSFGQGLAFF. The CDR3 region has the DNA TGTGCCAGCAGCTTCGGACAGGGGCTGGCTTTCTTT.

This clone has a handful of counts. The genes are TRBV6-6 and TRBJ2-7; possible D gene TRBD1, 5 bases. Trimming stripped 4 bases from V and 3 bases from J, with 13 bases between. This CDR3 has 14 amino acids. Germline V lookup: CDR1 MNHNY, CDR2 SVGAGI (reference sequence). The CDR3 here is CASSSLSDSYEQYF. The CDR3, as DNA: TGTGCCAGCAGTTCCCTAAGTGACAGCTACGAGCAGTACTTC.

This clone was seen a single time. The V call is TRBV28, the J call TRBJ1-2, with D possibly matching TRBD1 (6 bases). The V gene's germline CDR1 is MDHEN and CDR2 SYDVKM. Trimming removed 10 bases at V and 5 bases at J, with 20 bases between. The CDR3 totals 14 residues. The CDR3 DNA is TGTGCCAACAGCCGAGCAGGGGCTCTGTATGGCTACACCTTC. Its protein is CANSRAGALYGYTF.

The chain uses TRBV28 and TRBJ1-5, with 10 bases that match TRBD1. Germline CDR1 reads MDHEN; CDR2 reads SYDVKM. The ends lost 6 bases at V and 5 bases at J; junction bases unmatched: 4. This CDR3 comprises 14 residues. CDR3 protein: CASSGGTGDQPQHF. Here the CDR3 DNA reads TGTGCCAGCAGCGGGGGGACAGGGGATCAGCCCCAGCATTTT.

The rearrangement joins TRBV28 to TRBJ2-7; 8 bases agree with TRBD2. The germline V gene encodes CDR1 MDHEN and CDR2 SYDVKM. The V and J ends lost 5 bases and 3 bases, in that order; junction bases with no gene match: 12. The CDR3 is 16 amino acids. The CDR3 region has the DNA TGTGCCAGCAGTGGATCCTCGCCTAGCGGGTTCTACGAGCAGTACTTC. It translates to CASSGSSPSGFYEQYF.